The text below deals with one T cell receptor (beta chain). These data come from a study of blood T cell repertoires in COVID-19. Study context: COVID-19 samples collected from the United States, Italy and Spain covered acute and convalescent phases. From T cells, B-cell-depleted T cells, or PBMCs came the material, which was cDNA or gDNA.

Authors' processing steps: Reference gene primers were amplified, and this amplification served to estimate nucleated cell counts. The method was immunoSEQ multiplex PCR; TCRdb's version includes in-frame clones alone and lacks a portion of them. The V and J calls and clone size were taken over from that table, and D and trimming were inferred from the DNA. This sample has about 480,000 clones; around 87% occur once, and the top ten carry 1.5% to 2%. V lost 3 bases, J lost 5 bases, and 8 bases stayed unmatched. The CDR3 is 14 amino acids. CDR1 DFQATT and CDR2 SNEGSKA come from the germline V gene (reference sequence).

V and J are TRBV20-1 and TRBJ2-5, with 8 bases fitting TRBD2. This clonotype was sampled from a woman aged 40 to 55 who had recovered from COVID-19. Sequenced input: PBMCs or T cells enriched from blood (not recorded which). The CDR3 region has the DNA TGCAGTGCTAGTCTCGGGAGGGCCTGGGAGACCCAGTACTTC. It is translated as CSASLGRAWETQYF.